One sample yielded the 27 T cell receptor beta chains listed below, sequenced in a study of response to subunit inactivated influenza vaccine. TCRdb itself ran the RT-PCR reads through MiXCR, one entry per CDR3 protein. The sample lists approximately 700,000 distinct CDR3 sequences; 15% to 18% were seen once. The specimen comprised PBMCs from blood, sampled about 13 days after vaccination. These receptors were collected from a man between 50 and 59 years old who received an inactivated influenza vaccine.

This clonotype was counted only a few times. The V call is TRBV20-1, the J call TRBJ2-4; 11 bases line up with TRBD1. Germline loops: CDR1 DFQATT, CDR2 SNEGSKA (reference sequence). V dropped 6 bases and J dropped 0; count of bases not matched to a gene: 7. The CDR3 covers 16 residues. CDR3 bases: TGCAGTGCCGAGGACAGGGGGCACCTAGCCAAAAACATTCAGTACTTC. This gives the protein CSAEDRGHLAKNIQYF.

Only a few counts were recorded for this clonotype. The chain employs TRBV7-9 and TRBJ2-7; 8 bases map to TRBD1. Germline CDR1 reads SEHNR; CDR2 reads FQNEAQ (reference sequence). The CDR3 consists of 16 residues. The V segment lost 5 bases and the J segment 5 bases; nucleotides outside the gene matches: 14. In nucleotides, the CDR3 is TGTGCCAGCAGCCCCAGGACAGGGTACAACTGGGACGAGCAGTACTTC. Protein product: CASSPRTGYNWDEQYF.

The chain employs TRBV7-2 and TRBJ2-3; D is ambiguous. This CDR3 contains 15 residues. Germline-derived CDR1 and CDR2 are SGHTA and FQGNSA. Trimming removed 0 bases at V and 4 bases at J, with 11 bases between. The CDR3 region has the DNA TGTGCCAGCAGCTTAGCGCTTTCGTTGGCAGATACGCAGTATTTT. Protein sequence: CASSLALSLADTQYF.

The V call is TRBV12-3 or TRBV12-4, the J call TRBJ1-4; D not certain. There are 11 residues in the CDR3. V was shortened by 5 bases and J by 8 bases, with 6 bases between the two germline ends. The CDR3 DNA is TGTGCCAGCAGTGTCGGGGAAAAACTGTTTTTT. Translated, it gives CASSVGEKLFF.

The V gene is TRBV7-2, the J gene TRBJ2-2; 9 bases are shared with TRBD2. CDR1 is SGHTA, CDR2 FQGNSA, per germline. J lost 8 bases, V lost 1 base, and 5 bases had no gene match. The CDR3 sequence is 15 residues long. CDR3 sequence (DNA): TGTGCCAGCAGCTTAGTTAGCGGGAGTGGTGGGGAGCTGTTTTTT. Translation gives CASSLVSGSGGELFF. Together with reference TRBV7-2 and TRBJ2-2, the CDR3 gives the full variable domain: GAGVSQSPSNKVTEKGKDVELRCDPISGHTALYWYRQSLGQGLEFLIYFQGNSAPDKSGLPSDRFSAERTGGSVSTLTIQRTQQEDSAVYLCASSLVSGSGGELFFGEGSRLTVL.

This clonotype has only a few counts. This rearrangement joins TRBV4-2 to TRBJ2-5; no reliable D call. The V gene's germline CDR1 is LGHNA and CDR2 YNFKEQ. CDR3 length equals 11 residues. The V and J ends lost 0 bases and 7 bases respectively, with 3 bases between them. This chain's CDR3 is CASSQEGTQYF. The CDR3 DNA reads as TGTGCCAGCAGCCAAGAGGGGACCCAGTACTTC.

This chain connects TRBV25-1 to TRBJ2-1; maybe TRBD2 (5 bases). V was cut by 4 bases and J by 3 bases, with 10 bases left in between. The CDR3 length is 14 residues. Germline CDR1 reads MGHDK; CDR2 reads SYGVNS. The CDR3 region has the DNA TGTGCCAGCAGTGCCAGTCGGGACTACAATGAGCAGTTCTTC. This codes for CASSASRDYNEQFF.

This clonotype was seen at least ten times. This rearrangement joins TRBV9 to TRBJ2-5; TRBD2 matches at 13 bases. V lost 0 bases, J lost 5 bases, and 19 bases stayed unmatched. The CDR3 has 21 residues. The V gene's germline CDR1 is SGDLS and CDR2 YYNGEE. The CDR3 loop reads CASSVGLGGLAGLPPRETQYF. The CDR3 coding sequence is TGTGCCAGCAGCGTAGGTCTAGGGGGACTAGCGGGACTCCCCCCCCGGGAGACCCAGTACTTC.

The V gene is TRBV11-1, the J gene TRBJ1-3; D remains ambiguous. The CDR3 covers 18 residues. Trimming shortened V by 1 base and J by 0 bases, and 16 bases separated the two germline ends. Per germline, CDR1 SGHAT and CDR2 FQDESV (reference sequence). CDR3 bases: TGTGCCAGCAGCTTAGGTGGAGGGAAGGCCATCTCTGGAAACACCATATATTTT. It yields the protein CASSLGGGKAISGNTIYF. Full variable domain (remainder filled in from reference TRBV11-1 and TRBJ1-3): EAEVAQSPRYKITEKSQAVAFWCDPISGHATLYWYRQILGQGPELLVQFQDESVVDDSQLPKDRFSAERLKGVDSTLKIQPAELGDSAMYLCASSLGGGKAISGNTIYFGEGSWLTVV.

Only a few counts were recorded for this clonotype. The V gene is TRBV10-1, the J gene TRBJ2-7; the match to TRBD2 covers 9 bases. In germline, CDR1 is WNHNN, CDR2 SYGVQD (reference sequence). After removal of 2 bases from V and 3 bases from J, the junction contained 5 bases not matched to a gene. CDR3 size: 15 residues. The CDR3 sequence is CASSEKSGGSYEQYF. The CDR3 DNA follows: TGCGCCAGCAGTGAGAAGAGCGGGGGGAGCTACGAGCAGTACTTC.

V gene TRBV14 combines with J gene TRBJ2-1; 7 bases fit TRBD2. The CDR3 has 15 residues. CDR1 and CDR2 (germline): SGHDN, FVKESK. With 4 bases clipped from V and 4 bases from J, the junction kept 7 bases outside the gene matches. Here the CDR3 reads CASSPFLAAYNEQFF. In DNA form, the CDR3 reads TGTGCCAGCAGCCCGTTCCTAGCGGCATACAATGAGCAGTTCTTC.

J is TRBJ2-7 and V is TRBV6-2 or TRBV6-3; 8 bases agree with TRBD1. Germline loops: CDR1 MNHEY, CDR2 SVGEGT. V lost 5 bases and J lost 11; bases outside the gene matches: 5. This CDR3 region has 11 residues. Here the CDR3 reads CASSGPGQEYF. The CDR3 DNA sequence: TGTGCCAGCAGTGGACCGGGACAGGAGTACTTC.

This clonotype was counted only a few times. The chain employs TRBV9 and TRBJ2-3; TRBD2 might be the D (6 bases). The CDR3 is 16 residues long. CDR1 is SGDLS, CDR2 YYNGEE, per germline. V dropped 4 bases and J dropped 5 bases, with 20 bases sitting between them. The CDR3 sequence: CASSPGPGASVDTQYF. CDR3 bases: TGTGCCAGCAGCCCAGGGCCGGGAGCCTCCGTAGATACGCAGTATTTT.

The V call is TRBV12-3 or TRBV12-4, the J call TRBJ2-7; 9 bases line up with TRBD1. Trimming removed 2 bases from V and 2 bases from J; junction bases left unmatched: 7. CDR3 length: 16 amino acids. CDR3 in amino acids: CASSLRMGQGPYEQYF. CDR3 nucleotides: TGTGCCAGCAGTTTAAGAATGGGACAGGGTCCCTACGAGCAGTACTTC.

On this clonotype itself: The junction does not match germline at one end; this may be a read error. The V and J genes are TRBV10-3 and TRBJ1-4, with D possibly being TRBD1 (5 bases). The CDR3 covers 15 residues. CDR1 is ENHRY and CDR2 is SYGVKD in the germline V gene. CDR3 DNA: TGTGCCATTAGTGAGTCGACGGGGCCGAATGAAAAACTGTTTTTT. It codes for CAISESTGPNEKLFF.

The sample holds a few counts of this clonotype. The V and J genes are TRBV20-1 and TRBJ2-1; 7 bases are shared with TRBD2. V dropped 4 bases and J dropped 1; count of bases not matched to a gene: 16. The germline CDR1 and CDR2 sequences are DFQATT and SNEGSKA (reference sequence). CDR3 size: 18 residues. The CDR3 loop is CSAIIPRGRGTSYNEQFF. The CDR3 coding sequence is TGCAGTGCTATCATCCCACGAGGGCGGGGGACTTCCTACAATGAGCAGTTCTTC.

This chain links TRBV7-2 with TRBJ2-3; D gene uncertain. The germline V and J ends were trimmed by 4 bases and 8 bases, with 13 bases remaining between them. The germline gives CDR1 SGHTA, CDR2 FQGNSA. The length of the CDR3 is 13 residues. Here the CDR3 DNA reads TGTGCCAGCAGCTCTACCGCGGATGCTACGCAGTATTTT. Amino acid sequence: CASSSTADATQYF.

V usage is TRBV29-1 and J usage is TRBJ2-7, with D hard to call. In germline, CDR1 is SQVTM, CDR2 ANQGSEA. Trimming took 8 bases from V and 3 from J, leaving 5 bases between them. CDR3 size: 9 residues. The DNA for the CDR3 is TGCAGCTTTAACTACGAGCAGTACTTC. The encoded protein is CSFNYEQYF.

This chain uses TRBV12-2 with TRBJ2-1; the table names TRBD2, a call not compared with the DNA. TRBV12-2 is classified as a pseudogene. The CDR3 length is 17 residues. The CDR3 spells CASRLPIASGGYNEQFF. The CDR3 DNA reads TGTGCAAGTCGCTTACCTATAGCCAGCGGGGGTTACAATGAGCAGTTCTTC.

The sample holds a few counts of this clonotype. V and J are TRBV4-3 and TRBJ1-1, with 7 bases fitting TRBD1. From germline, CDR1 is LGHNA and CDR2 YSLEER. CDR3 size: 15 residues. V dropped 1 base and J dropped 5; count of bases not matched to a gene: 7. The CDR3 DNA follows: TGCGCCAGCAGCCAAGCTAGGGACAGCTGGACTGAAGCTTTCTTT. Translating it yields CASSQARDSWTEAFF.

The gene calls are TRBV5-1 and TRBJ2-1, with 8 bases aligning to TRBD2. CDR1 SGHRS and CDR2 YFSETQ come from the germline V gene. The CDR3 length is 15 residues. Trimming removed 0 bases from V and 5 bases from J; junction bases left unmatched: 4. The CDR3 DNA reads TGCGCCAGCAGCTTGGAGGTAGCGGGAAACAATGAGCAGTTCTTC. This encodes CASSLEVAGNNEQFF.

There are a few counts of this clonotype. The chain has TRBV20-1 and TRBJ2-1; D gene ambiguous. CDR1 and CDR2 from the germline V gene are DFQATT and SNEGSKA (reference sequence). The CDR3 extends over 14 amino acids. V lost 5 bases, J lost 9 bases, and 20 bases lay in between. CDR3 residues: CSAERKGRTIEQFF. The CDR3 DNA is TGCAGTGCTGAACGGAAAGGGCGGACGATTGAGCAGTTCTTC.

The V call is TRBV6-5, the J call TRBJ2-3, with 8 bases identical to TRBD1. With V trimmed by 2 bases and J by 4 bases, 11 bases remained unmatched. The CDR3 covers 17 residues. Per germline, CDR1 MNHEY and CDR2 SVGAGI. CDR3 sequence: CASSYEGRTGYADTQYF. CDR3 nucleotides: TGTGCCAGCAGTTACGAGGGCCGGACAGGGTATGCAGATACGCAGTATTTT.

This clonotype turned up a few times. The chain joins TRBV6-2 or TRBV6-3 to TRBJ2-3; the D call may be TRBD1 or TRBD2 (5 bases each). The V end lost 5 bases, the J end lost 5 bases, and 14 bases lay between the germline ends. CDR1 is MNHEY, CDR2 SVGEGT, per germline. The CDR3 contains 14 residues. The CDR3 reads CASSHRDGRDTQYF. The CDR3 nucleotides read TGTGCCAGCAGTCACCGGGACGGTAGAGATACGCAGTATTTT.

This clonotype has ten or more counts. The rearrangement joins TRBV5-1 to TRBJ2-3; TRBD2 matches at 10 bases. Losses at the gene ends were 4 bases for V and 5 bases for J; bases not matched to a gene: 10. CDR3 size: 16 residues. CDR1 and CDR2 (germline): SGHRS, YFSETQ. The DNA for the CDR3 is TGCGCCAGCAGCAAGGTGCTAGCGGGAGATGTAGATACGCAGTATTTT. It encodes CASSKVLAGDVDTQYF.

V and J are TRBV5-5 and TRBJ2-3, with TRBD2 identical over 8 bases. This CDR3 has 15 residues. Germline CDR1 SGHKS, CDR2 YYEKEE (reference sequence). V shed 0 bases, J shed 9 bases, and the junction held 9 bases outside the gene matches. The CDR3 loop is CASSLVSGDQGTQYF. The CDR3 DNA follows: TGTGCCAGCAGCTTGGTTAGCGGGGATCAAGGGACGCAGTATTTT.

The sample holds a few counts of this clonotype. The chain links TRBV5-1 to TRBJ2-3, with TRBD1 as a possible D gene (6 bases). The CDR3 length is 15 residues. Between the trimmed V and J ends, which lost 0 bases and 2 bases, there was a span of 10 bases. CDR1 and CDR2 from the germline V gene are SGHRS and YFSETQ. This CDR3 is CASSLDGDNTDTQYF. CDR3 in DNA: TGCGCCAGCAGCTTGGACGGGGACAACACAGATACGCAGTATTTT.